Below, 5 T cell receptor beta chains from the same sample are listed, as sequenced in a study of blood T cell repertoires in COVID-19. The protocol was immunoSEQ multiplex PCR, while the TCRdb copy is restricted to in-frame clones and leaves out a portion. This table holds a few hundred thousand clones, around 85% found once. The sequenced sample was PBMCs or T cells enriched from blood (not recorded which). The receptors come from a man in his thirties or forties who had recovered from COVID-19.

This clone appeared a single time. V and J are TRBV24-1 and TRBJ2-2; 7 bases line up with TRBD1. This CDR3 has 16 residues. V lost 9 bases to trimming and J lost 3 bases; unmatched junction nucleotides: 12. Per germline, CDR1 KGHDR and CDR2 SFDVKD. CDR3 nucleotides: TGTGCCACCGGCCTTTGGGACAGAGGGGACACCGGGGAGCTGTTTTTT. Amino acids: CATGLWDRGDTGELFF.

This chain connects TRBV5-4 to TRBJ2-1; TRBD2 might be the D (5 bases). Germline V gene data show CDR1 as SGHNT and CDR2 as YYREEE (reference sequence). The V gene lost 7 bases and the J gene lost 2 bases, with 19 bases spanning the gap. The CDR3 sequence is 16 residues long. CDR3 region: CASGKDGGIPYNEQFF. CDR3 coding DNA: TGTGCCAGCGGCAAGGACGGAGGTATCCCCTACAATGAGCAGTTCTTC.

The J gene is TRBJ2-7, the V gene TRBV18; D possibly corresponds to TRBD1 (6 bases). CDR3 size: 14 residues. Trimming removed 2 bases from V and 2 bases from J, with 10 bases in between. Germline V gene data show CDR1 as KGHSH and CDR2 as LQKENI. This CDR3 reads CASSPEGVAYEQYF. CDR3 sequence (DNA): TGTGCCAGCTCACCAGAGGGGGTCGCCTACGAGCAGTACTTC.

The chain is built from TRBV30 and TRBJ1-5; D is perhaps TRBD1 (5 bases). V was clipped by 0 bases and J by 5 bases, with 14 bases between them. Germline lookup yields CDR1 GTSNPN and CDR2 SVGIG (reference sequence). The CDR3 is 15 amino acids. DNA for the CDR3: TGTGCCTGGAGTGTTGGGTCCAGGGCTGATCAGCCCCAGCATTTT. Translation: CAWSVGSRADQPQHF. Supplemented by reference TRBV30 and TRBJ1-5, the full variable domain reads SQTIHQWPATLVQPVGSPLSLECTVEGTSNPNLYWYRQAAGRGLQLLFYSVGIGQISSEVPQNLSASRPQDRQFILSSKKLLLSDSGFYLCAWSVGSRADQPQHFGDGTRLSIL.

This clone showed up just a few times. The chain uses TRBV29-1 and TRBJ2-3, with 8 bases lining up with TRBD1. V shed 8 bases and J 3 bases; nucleotides not matched to a gene: 4. Germline V lookup: CDR1 SQVTM, CDR2 ANQGSEA. The CDR3 totals 12 residues. The CDR3 DNA reads TGCAGCTCTGGACAGGGTACAGATACGCAGTATTTT. This translates into CSSGQGTDTQYF.